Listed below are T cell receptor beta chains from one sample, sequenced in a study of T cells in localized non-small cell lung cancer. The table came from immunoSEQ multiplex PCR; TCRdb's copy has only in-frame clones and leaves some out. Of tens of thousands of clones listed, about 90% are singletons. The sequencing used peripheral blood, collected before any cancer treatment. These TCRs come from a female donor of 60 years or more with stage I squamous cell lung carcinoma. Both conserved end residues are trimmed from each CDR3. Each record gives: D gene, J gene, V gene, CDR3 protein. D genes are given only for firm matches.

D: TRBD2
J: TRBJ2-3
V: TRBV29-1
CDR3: SSPGTSGRTDTQY

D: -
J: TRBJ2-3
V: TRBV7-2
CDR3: ASSLVGGSRADTQY

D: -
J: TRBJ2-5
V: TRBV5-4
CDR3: ASGPGQETQY

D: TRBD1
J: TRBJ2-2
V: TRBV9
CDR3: ASSPIGQGPTGELF

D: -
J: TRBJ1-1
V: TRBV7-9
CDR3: ASSSLRGRQNTEAF

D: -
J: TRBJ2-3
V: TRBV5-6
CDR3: ASTLRTGGSTDTQY

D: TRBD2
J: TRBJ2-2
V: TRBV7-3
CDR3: ASSSLGVAGTGELF

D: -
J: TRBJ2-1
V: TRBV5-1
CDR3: ASSPTVLSYNEQF

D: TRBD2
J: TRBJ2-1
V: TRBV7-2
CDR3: ASSLEASGGYNEQF

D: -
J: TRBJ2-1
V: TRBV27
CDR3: ASSLLNHNEQF

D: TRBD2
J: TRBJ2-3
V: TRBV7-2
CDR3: ASSLSGTSGTDTQY

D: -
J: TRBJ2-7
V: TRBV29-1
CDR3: SVEVRYEQY

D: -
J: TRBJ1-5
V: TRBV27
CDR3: ASSLPRGVKGNQPQH

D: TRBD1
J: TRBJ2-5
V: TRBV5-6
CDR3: ASSLTQGTQETQY

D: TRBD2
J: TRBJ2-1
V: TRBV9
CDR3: ASSRTGTSVNNEQF

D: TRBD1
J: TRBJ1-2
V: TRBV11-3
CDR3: ASSTYRGHTDGYT

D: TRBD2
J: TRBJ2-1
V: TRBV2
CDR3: ASSGISGSSYNEQF

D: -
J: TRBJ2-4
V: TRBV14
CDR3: ASSQDPLQNIQY

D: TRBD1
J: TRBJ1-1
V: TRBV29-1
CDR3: SVVGQRGTEAF

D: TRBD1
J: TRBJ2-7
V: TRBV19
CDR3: ASSRDSLYEQY

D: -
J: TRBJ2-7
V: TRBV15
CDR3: ATSRASGRYEQY

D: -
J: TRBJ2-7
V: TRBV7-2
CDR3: ASSLNHGASEQY

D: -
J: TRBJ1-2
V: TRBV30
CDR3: AWSGLNYGYT

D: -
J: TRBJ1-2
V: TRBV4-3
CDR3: ASSQTTGLYLNYGYT

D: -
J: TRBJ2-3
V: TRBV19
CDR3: ASGGRRTDTQY

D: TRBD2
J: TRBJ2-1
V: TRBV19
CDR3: ASSIFGTSVYNEQF

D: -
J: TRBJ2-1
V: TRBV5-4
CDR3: ASSFQGLKAYNEQF

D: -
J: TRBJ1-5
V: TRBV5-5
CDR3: ASSFTRVNSNQPQH

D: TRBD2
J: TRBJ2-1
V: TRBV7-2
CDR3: ASSLVGGSVSYNEQF

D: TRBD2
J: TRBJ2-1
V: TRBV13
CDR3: ASSLGRGAGVNEQF

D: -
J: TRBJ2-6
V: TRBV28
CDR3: ASSLISGGTGANVLT

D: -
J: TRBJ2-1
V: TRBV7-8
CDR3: ASSLVNRGLGGGEQF

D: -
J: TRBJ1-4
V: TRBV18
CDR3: ASSQRTNEKLF

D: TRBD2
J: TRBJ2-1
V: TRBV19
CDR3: ASSIRLAGVGEQF

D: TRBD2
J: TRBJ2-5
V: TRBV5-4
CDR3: ASSFIGTTSQETQY

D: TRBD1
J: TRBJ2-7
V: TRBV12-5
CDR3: ASGLARDRGKAGAYEQY

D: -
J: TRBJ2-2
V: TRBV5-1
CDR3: ASSLDSGNTGELF

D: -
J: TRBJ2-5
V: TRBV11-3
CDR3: ASSLRDTQETQY

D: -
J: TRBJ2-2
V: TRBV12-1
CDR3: ASGQNTGELF

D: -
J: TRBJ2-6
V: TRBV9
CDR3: ASSVGQSSGANVLT

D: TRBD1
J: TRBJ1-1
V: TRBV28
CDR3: ASSLARQGSTEAF

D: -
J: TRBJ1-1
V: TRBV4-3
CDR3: ASSRFGQGLHEAF

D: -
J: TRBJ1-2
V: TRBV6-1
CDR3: ASRRGYGYT

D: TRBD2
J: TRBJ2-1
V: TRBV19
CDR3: ASRLAGVASNEQF

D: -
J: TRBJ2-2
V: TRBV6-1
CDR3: ASSGLLGTGELF

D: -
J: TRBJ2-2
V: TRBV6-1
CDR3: ASSEARGRATGELF

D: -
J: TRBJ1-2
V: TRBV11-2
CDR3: ASSLDGGNYGYT

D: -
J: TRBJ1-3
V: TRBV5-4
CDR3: ASSLDSGLGNTIY

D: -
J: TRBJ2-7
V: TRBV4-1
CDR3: ASNLQVSSYEQY

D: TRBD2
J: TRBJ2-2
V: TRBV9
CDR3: ASSVAGTSTGELF

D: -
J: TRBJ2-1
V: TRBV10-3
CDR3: AISDGFYEQF

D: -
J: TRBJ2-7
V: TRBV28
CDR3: ASSPPPSYEQY

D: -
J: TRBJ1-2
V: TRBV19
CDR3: ASSKGGGRDYGYT

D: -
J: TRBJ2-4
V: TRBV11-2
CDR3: ASSFEAGPRNIQY